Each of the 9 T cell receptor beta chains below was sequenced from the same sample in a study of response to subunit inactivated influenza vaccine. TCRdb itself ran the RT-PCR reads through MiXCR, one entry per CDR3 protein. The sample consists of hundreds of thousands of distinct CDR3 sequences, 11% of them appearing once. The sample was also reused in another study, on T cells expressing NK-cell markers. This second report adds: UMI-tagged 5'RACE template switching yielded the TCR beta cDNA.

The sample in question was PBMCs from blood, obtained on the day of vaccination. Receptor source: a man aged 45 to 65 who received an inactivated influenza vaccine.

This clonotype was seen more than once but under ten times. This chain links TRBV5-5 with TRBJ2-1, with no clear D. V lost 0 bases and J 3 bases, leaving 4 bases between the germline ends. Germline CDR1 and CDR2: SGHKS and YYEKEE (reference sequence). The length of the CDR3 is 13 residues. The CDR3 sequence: CASSLEIYNEQFF. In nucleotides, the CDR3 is TGTGCCAGCAGCTTGGAAATCTACAATGAGCAGTTCTTC.

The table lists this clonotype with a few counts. The CDR3 reads CSAREVSGNTIYF. CDR3 in DNA: TGCAGTGCTAGAGAGGTCTCTGGAAACACCATATATTTT. V usage is TRBV20-1 and J usage is TRBJ1-3; D gene ambiguous. The CDR3 consists of 13 residues. Germline V gives CDR1 DFQATT, CDR2 SNEGSKA (reference sequence). V dropped 0 bases and J dropped 0 bases, with 3 bases sitting between them.

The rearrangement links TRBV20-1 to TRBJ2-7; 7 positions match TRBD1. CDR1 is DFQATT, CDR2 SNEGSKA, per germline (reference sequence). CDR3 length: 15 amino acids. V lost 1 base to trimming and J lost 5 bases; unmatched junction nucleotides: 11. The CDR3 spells CSARVMTGYRHEQYF. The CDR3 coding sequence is TGCAGTGCTAGAGTAATGACAGGGTACCGCCACGAGCAGTACTTC.

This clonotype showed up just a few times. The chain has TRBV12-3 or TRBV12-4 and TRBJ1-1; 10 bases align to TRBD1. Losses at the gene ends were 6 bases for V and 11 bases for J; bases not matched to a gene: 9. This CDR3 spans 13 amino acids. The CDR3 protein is CASSTRQGAKAFF. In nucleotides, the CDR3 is TGTGCCAGCAGCACCAGACAGGGGGCTAAGGCTTTCTTT.

CDR3 amino acids: CASSLEPGGTEAFF. The CDR3 bases are TGTGCCAGCAGTTTGGAGCCAGGGGGGACTGAAGCTTTCTTT. The genes are TRBV27 and TRBJ1-1; 7 bases agree with TRBD1. Germline V gives CDR1 MNHEY, CDR2 SMNVEV (reference sequence). The CDR3 length is 14 residues. V shed 3 bases and J 5 bases; nucleotides not matched to a gene: 6.

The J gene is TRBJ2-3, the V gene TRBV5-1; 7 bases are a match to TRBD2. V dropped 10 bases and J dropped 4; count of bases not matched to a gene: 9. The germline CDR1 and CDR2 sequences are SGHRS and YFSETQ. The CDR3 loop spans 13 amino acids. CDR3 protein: CADLREYSDTQYF. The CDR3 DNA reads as TGCGCCGATCTGCGGGAGTACTCAGATACGCAGTATTTT. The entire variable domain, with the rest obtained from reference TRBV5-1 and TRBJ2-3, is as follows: KAGVTQTPRYLIKTRGQQVTLSCSPISGHRSVSWYQQTPGQGLQFLFEYFSETQRNKGNFPGRFSGRQFSNSRSEMNVSTLELGDSALYLCADLREYSDTQYFGPGTRLTVL.

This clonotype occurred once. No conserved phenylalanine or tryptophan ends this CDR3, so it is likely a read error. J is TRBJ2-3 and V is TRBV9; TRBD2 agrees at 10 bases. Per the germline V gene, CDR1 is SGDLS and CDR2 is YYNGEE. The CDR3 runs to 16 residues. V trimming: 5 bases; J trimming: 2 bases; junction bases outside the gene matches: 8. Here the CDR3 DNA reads TGTGCCAGCAGTATCACTAGCGGGGAAAACACAGATACGCAGTATCTT. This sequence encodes CASSITSGENTDTQYL.

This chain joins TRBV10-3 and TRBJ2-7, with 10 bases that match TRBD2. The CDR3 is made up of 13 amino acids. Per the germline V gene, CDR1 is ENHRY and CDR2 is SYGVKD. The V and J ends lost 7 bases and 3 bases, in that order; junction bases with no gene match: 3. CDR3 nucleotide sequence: TGTGCCATCACAATAGCGGGAGGCTACGAGCAGTACTTC. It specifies CAITIAGGYEQYF.

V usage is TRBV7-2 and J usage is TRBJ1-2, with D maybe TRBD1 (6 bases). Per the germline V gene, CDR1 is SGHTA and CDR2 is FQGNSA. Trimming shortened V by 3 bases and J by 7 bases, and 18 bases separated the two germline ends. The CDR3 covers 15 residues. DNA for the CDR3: TGTGCCAGCAGCTTCGGTTCCCAGGGGAAAGGTGGCTACACCTTC. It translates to CASSFGSQGKGGYTF.